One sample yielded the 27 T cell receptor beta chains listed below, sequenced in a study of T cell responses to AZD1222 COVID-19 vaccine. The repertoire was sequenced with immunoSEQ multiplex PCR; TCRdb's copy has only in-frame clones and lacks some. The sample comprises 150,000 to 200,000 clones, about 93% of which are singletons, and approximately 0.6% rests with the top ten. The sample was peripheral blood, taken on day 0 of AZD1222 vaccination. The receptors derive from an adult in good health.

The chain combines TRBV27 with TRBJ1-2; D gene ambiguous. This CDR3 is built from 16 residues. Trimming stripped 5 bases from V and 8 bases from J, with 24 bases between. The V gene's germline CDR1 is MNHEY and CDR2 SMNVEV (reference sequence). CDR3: CASSAESDGPSRGYTF. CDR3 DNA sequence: TGTGCCAGCAGTGCAGAATCGGACGGGCCGAGTCGAGGCTACACCTTC.

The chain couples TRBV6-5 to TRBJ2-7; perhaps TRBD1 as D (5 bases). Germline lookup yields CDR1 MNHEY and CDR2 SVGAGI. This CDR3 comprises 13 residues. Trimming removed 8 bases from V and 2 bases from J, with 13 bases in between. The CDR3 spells CASSQGNPYEQYF. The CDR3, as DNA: TGTGCCAGCTCGCAGGGTAATCCCTACGAGCAGTACTTC.

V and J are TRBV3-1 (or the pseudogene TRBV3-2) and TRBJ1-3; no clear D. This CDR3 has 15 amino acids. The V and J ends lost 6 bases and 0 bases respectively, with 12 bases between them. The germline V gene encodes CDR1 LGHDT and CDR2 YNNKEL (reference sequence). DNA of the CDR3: TGTGCCAGCAGTCCGGGAGTCGGCTCTGGAAACACCATATATTTT. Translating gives CASSPGVGSGNTIYF.

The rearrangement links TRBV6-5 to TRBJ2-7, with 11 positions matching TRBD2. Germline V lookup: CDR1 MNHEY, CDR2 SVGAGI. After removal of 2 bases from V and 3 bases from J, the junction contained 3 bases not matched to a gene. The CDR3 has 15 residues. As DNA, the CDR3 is TGTGCCAGCAGTTACACTAGCGGGAGCAGCTACGAGCAGTACTTC. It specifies CASSYTSGSSYEQYF.

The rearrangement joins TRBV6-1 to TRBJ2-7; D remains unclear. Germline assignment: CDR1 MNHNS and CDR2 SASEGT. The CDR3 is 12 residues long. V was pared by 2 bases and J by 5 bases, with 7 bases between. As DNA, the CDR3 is TGTGCCAGCAGTGAAACGTGGGACGAGCAGTACTTC. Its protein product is CASSETWDEQYF.

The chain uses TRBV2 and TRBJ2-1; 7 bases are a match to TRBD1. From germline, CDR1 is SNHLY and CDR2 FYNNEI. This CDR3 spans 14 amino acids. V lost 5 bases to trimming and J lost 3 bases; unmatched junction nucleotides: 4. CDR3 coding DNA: TGTGCCAGCAGTACGGGACAGAGCTACAATGAGCAGTTCTTC. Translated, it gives CASSTGQSYNEQFF. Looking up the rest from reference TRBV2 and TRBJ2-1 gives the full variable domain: EPEVTQTPSHQVTQMGQEVILRCVPISNHLYFYWYRQILGQKVEFLVSFYNNEISEKSEIFDDQFSVERPDGSNFTLKIRSTKLEDSAMYFCASSTGQSYNEQFFGPGTRLTVL.

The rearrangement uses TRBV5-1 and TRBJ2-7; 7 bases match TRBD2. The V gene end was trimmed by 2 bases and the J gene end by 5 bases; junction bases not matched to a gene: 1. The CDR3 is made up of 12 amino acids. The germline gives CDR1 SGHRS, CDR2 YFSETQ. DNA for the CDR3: TGCGCCAGCAGCTTCGGGGGGAACGAGCAGTACTTC. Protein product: CASSFGGNEQYF. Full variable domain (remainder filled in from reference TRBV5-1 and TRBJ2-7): KAGVTQTPRYLIKTRGQQVTLSCSPISGHRSVSWYQQTPGQGLQFLFEYFSETQRNKGNFPGRFSGRQFSNSRSEMNVSTLELGDSALYLCASSFGGNEQYFGPGTRLTVT.

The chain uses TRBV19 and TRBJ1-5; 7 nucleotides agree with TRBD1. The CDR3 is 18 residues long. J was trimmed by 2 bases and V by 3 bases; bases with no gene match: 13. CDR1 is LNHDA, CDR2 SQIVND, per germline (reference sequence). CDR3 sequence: CASSIRGSPGKGNQPQHF. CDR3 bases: TGTGCCAGTAGTATCAGGGGGTCCCCAGGCAAAGGCAATCAGCCCCAGCATTTT.

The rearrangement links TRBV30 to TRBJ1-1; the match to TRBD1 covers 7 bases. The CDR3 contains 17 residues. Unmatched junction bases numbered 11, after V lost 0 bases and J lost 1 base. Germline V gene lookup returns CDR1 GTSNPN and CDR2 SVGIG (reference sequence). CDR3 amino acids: CAWSVIRRQGPNTEAFF. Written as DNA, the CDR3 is TGTGCCTGGAGTGTAATTAGGAGACAGGGACCGAACACTGAAGCTTTCTTT.

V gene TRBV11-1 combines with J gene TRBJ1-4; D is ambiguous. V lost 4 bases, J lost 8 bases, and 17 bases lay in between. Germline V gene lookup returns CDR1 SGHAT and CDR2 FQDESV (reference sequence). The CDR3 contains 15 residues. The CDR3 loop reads CASSSTAGSREKLFF. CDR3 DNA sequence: TGTGCCAGCAGCTCGACGGCGGGGTCGAGGGAAAAACTGTTTTTT.

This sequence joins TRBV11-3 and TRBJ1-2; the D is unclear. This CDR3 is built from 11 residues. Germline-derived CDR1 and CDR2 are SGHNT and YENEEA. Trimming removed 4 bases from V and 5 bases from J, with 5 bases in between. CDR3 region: CASSWGYGYTF. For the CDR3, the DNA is TGTGCCAGCAGCTGGGGATATGGCTACACCTTC.

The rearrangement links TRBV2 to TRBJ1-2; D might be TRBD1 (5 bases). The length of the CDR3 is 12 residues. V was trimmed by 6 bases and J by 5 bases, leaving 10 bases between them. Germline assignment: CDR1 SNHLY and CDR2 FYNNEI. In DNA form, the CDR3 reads TGTGCCAGCAGGCTCCAGGGATATGGCTACACCTTC. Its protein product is CASRLQGYGYTF.

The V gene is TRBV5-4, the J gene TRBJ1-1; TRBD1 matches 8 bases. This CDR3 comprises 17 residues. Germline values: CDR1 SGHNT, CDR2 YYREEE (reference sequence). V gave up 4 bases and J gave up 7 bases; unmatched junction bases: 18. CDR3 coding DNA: TGTGCCAGCAGCAGCAGACAGGGGATAAGACTAACGGGTGAAGCTTTCTTT. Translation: CASSSRQGIRLTGEAFF.

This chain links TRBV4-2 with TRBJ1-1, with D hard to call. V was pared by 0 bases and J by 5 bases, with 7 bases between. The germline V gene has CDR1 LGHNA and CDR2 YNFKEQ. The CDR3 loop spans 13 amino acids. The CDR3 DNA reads TGTGCCAGCAGCCAAGAGGGAGGGACTGAAGCTTTCTTT. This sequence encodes CASSQEGGTEAFF.

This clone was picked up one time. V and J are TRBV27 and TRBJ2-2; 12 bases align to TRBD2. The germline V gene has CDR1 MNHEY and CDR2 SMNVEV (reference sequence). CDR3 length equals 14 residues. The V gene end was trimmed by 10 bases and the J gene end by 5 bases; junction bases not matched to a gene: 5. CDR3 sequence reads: CATRGLAGTGELFF. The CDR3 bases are TGTGCCACCCGAGGACTAGCGGGAACCGGGGAGCTGTTTTTT.

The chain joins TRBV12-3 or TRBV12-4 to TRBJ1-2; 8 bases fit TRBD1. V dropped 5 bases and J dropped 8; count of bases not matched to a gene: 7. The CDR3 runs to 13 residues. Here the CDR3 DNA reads TGTGCCAGCAGTCGCAGGGGGCTGGAGGGCTACACCTTC. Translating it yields CASSRRGLEGYTF.

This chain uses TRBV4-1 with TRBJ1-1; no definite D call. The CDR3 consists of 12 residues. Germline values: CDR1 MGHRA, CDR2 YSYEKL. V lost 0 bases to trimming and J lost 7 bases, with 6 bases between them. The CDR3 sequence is CASSQDPGEAFF. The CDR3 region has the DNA TGCGCCAGCAGCCAAGATCCCGGTGAAGCTTTCTTT.

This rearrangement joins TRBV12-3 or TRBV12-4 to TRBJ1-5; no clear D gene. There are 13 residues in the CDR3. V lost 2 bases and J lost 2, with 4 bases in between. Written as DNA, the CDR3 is TGTGCCAGCAGTTTATCCGGCAATCAGCCCCAGCATTTT. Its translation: CASSLSGNQPQHF.

CDR3 sequence reads: CASSPRWGNSPLHF. For the CDR3, the DNA is TGTGCCAGCAGTCCCCGGTGGGGAAATTCACCCCTCCACTTT. This rearrangement joins TRBV28 to TRBJ1-6; the D is unclear. The ends were cut back, 5 bases at V and 7 bases at J, with 12 bases in the middle. This CDR3 spans 14 amino acids. Germline CDR1 is MDHEN and CDR2 is SYDVKM.

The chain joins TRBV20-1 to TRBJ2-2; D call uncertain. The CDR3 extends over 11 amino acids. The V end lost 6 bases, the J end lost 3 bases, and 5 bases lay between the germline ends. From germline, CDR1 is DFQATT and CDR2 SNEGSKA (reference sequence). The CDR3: CSATHTGELFF. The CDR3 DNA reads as TGCAGTGCGACACACACCGGGGAGCTGTTTTTT.

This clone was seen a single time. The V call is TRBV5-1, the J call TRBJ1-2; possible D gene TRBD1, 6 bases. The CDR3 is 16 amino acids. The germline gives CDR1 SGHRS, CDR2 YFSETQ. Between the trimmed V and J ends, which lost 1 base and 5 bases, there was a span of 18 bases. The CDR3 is CASSLSTPQGNYGYTF. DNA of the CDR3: TGCGCCAGCAGCTTGAGCACTCCTCAGGGGAATTATGGCTACACCTTC.

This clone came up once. This chain's CDR3 is CASSQRGRGDTEAFF. CDR3 nucleotides: TGCGCCAGCAGTCAAAGGGGGCGTGGAGACACTGAAGCTTTCTTT. The chain employs TRBV23-1 and TRBJ1-1, with TRBD1 identical over 7 bases. TRBV23-1 is an open reading frame whose function is uncertain. J was trimmed by 3 bases and V by 2 bases; bases with no gene match: 6. CDR3 size: 15 residues.

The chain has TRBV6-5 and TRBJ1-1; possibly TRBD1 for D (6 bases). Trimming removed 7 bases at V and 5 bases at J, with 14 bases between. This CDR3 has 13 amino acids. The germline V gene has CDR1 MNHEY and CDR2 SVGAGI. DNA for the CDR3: TGTGCCAGCATTGGGACATGGCGGACTGAAGCTTTCTTT. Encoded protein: CASIGTWRTEAFF.

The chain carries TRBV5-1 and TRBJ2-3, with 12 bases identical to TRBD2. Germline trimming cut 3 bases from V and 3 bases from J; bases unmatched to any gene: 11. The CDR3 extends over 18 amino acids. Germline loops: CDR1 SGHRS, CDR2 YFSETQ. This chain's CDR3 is CASSSGASGRAMTDTQYF. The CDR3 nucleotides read TGCGCCAGCAGCTCTGGGGCTAGCGGGAGGGCCATGACAGATACGCAGTATTTT.

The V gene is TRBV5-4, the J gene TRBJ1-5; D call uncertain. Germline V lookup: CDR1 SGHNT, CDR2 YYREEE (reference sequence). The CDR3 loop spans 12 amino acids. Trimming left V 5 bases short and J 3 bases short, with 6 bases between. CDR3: CASRLDNQPQHF. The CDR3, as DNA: TGTGCCAGCAGACTGGACAATCAGCCCCAGCATTTT.

The CDR3 nucleotides are TGTGCCAGCAGCCCAGGGCCAACCGCGCCGACCGAGCAGTACTTC. Translated, it gives CASSPGPTAPTEQYF. The rearrangement joins TRBV9 to TRBJ2-7, with a weak D call TRBD1 (5 bases). The V end was cut by 4 bases, the J end by 6 bases, with 20 bases between. The germline CDR1 and CDR2 sequences are SGDLS and YYNGEE. The CDR3 is 15 amino acids.

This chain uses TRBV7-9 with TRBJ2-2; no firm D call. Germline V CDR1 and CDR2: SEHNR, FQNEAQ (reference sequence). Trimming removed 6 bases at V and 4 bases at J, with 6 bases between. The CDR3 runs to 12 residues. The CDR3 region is CASRTGTGELFF. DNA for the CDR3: TGTGCCAGCAGGACGGGCACCGGGGAGCTGTTTTTT.